This TCR beta chain comes out of a study of blood T cells in healthy people across ages. The study, taken as a whole, reports: Lack of knowledge of donor CMV status possibly confounded expanded clonotype changes.

Total RNA amounts of at least 5 micrograms were extracted per sample. Regarding this clonotype: Its target is not known.

This CDR3 contains 13 residues. CDR1 is SQVTM and CDR2 is ANQGSEA in the germline V gene. V was clipped by 5 bases and J by 4 bases, with 15 bases between them. Combining a sample-barcoded 5' primer with a J-beta primer mix, a second PCR ran for about 7 to 11 cycles. Each cDNA molecule received a tag from a template-switch adaptor that had 12 random nucleotides. TCRdb re-analysed the 5' RACE reads in MiXCR, keeping a single row per CDR3 protein. The table has 1 million or so distinct CDR3 sequences, over 35% seen once. Sequencing was done on a sample of blood. The chain joins TRBV29-1 to TRBJ2-7, with D possibly being TRBD2 (7 bases). The origin of this receptor is a woman in her fifties or sixties in good health. The DNA of the CDR3 is TGCAGCGTTCAAGGGGGGGGGCGGTACGAGCAGTACTTC. Its translation: CSVQGGGRYEQYF.